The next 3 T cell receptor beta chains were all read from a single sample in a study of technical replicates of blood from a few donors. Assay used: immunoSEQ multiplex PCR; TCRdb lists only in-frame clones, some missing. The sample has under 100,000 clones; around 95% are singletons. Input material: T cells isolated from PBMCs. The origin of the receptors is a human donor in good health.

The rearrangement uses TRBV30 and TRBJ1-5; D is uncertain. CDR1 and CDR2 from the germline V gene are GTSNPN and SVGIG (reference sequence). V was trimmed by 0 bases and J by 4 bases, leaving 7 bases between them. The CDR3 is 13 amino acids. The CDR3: CAWSVTENQPQHF. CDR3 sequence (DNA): TGTGCCTGGAGTGTAACGGAGAATCAGCCCCAGCATTTT.

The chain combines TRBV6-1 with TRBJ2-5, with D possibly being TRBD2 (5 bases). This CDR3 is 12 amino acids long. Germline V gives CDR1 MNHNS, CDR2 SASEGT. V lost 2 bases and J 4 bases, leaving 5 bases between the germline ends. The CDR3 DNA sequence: TGTGCCAGCAGTGAAACTAGAGAGACCCAGTACTTC. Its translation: CASSETRETQYF.

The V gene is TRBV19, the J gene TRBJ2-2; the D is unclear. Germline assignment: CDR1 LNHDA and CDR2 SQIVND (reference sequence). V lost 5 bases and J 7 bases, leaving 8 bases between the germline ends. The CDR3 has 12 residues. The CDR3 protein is CASSFPIGELFF. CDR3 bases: TGTGCCAGTAGTTTTCCTATCGGGGAGCTGTTTTTT.